The 28 T cell receptor beta chains below come from one sample, sequenced in a study of blood T cell repertoires in COVID-19 (dated by TCRdb to about 2020). Library preparation used the immunoSEQ multiplex PCR assay. TCRdb took over this immuneACCESS table, retaining in-frame rearrangements with V and J assigned. Such tables are incomplete; in checked studies, under half of the missing clones stem from an unresolved V gene, and the remainder is unexplained. Within this sample are about 230,000 clones, with 65% to 90% of them counted one time only. Jointly, the top ten make up roughly a sixth of the sample. Sequenced: PBMCs or T cells enriched from blood (not recorded which). The receptors were sampled from a man younger than 35 who had recovered from COVID-19.

J is TRBJ2-3 and V is TRBV11-1; D perhaps matches TRBD1 (6 bases). Trimming took off 5 bases at V and 3 bases at J, with 15 bases between the two ends. This CDR3 has 15 amino acids. CDR1 is SGHAT and CDR2 is FQDESV in the germline V gene (reference sequence). CDR3: CASSPQGRRTDTQYF. The DNA for the CDR3 is TGTGCCAGCAGCCCACAGGGTCGTAGGACAGATACGCAGTATTTT.

As concerns this clone: The same CDR3 can be traced to other DNA sequences in this sample. The V gene is TRBV5-1, the J gene TRBJ1-1, with no clear D. Germline V gene sequence: CDR1 SGHRS, CDR2 YFSETQ. V dropped 0 bases and J dropped 4 bases, with 13 bases sitting between them. This CDR3 contains 15 residues. CDR3 bases: TGCGCCAGCAGCTTGGGTGGCACACCTAGCACTGAAGCTTTCTTT. Its protein product is CASSLGGTPSTEAFF.

The count of this clone is one. The genes are TRBV19 and TRBJ2-1; 11 nucleotides align to TRBD2. J lost 0 bases, V lost 8 bases, and 9 bases had no gene match. Germline CDR1 and CDR2: LNHDA and SQIVND (reference sequence). The CDR3 runs to 17 residues. The CDR3 nucleotides read TGTGCCAGTTTGTCGCTAGCGGGGGGAAGCTCCTACAATGAGCAGTTCTTC. Translated: CASLSLAGGSSYNEQFF.

The DNA of the CDR3 is TGTGCCAGCAGCTTAGTTGGGCCTCCTGAATATGTGGAAAAACTGTTTTTT. It translates to CASSLVGPPEYVEKLFF. The rearrangement links TRBV11-2 to TRBJ1-4; no clear D. Trimming took off 1 base at V and 8 bases at J, with 20 bases between the two ends. The CDR3 is 17 residues long. The germline V gene encodes CDR1 SGHAT and CDR2 FQNNGV. The full variable domain, rest sourced from reference TRBV11-2 and TRBJ1-4, is EAGVAQSPRYKIIEKRQSVAFWCNPISGHATLYWYQQILGQGPKLLIQFQNNGVVDDSQLPKDRFSAERLKGVDSTLKIQPAKLEDSAVYLCASSLVGPPEYVEKLFFGSGTQLSVL.

The chain is built from TRBV29-1 and TRBJ1-2; D is unresolved. From germline, CDR1 is SQVTM and CDR2 ANQGSEA. The CDR3 runs to 10 residues. V was pared by 5 bases and J by 12 bases, with 13 bases between. The CDR3 nucleotides are TGCAGCGTTACCGGGTCCAAGGACACCTTC. Translation: CSVTGSKDTF. Full variable domain (rest looked up from reference TRBV29-1 and TRBJ1-2): SAVISQKPSRDICQRGTSLTIQCQVDSQVTMMFWYRQQPGQSLTLIATANQGSEATYESGFVIDKFPISRPNLTFSTLTVSNMSPEDSSIYLCSVTGSKDTFGSGTRLTVV.

The rearrangement joins TRBV13 to TRBJ1-5, with D maybe TRBD1 (5 bases). V gave up 4 bases and J gave up 0 bases, with 16 bases separating them. The germline V gene has CDR1 PRHDT and CDR2 FYEKMQ (reference sequence). The CDR3 totals 17 residues. CDR3 region: CASSSLTRGYSNQPQHF. The CDR3 DNA follows: TGTGCCAGCAGCTCACTAACCCGGGGGTATAGCAATCAGCCCCAGCATTTT.

V usage is TRBV6-1 and J usage is TRBJ1-1; possible D gene TRBD1, 6 bases. Trimming removed 3 bases from V and 9 bases from J, with 14 bases in between. The CDR3 runs 13 residues. The germline V gene has CDR1 MNHNS and CDR2 SASEGT. Here the CDR3 reads CASSDAYRAQAFF. The DNA for the CDR3 is TGTGCCAGCAGTGACGCATACAGGGCGCAAGCTTTCTTT.

The chain combines TRBV19 with TRBJ2-3, with 7 positions matching TRBD1. The CDR3 is 15 residues long. Trimming removed 3 bases from V and 6 bases from J; junction bases left unmatched: 9. CDR1 is LNHDA, CDR2 SQIVND, per germline (reference sequence). The CDR3 loop is CASSMPNRGRDTQYF. The CDR3 bases are TGTGCCAGTAGTATGCCGAACAGGGGCAGGGATACGCAGTATTTT.

This clone was seen a few times. The chain recombines TRBV18 with TRBJ1-5; TRBD1 might be the D (5 bases). Trimming pared 3 bases from V and 3 bases from J, leaving 9 bases between. Germline V gene sequence: CDR1 KGHSH, CDR2 LQKENI. The CDR3 runs 14 residues. The CDR3 loop reads CASSPQGSNQPQHF. The CDR3 nucleotides are TGTGCCAGCTCACCGCAGGGTTCCAATCAGCCCCAGCATTTT. The full variable domain, completed using reference TRBV18 and TRBJ1-5, is NAGVMQNPRHLVRRRGQEARLRCSPMKGHSHVYWYRQLPEEGLKFMVYLQKENIIDESGMPKERFSAEFPKEGPSILRIQQVVRGDSAAYFCASSPQGSNQPQHFGDGTRLSIL.

The V and J genes are TRBV30 and TRBJ1-5; perhaps TRBD1 as D (6 bases). V was pared by 0 bases and J by 5 bases, with 14 bases between. The germline V gene encodes CDR1 GTSNPN and CDR2 SVGIG (reference sequence). The CDR3 consists of 15 residues. The CDR3 is CAWSVRRGGDQPQHF. In DNA form, the CDR3 reads TGTGCCTGGAGTGTACGGAGGGGGGGGGATCAGCCCCAGCATTTT.

The V call is TRBV7-6, the J call TRBJ2-3, with 8 positions matching TRBD2. Germline CDR1 is SGHVS and CDR2 is FNYEAQ. The V segment lost 1 base and the J segment 2 bases; nucleotides outside the gene matches: 2. The CDR3 contains 15 residues. CDR3 bases: TGTGCCAGCAGCTTAGGCGGGGGGTTCACAGATACGCAGTATTTT. Protein product: CASSLGGGFTDTQYF.

V is TRBV18 and J is TRBJ1-3; 7 nucleotides align to TRBD1. The junction had 5 bases not matched to a gene; V was cut back by 4 bases and J by 8 bases. The CDR3 loop spans 13 amino acids. Germline V lookup: CDR1 KGHSH, CDR2 LQKENI. The CDR3 reads CASSQRGQDTIYF. CDR3 DNA sequence: TGTGCCAGCTCACAAAGGGGGCAGGACACCATATATTTT.

This clone occurred a few times. The gene calls are TRBV30 and TRBJ2-7; 11 bases are shared with TRBD1. With V trimmed by 7 bases and J by 2 bases, 7 bases remained unmatched. This CDR3 comprises 14 residues. Germline V gene data show CDR1 as GTSNPN and CDR2 as SVGIG (reference sequence). The CDR3 DNA follows: TGTGCCTCAGGAACGGACAGGGGGCCCTACGAGCAGTACTTC. It yields the protein CASGTDRGPYEQYF.

On this clone: Other DNA sequences from this sample encode an identical CDR3 as well. The J gene is TRBJ2-5, the V gene TRBV18, with a tentative D call TRBD1 (6 bases). The CDR3 sequence is 13 residues long. Germline V gene sequence: CDR1 KGHSH, CDR2 LQKENI. Trimming pared 3 bases from V and 5 bases from J, leaving 10 bases between. In nucleotides, the CDR3 is TGTGCCAGCTCACCGACAGGCCGGGAGACCCAGTACTTC. It encodes CASSPTGRETQYF.

The chain recombines TRBV19 with TRBJ2-1; D gene uncertain. This CDR3 region has 15 residues. Germline lookup yields CDR1 LNHDA and CDR2 SQIVND (reference sequence). The V end was cut by 6 bases, the J end by 15 bases, with 27 bases between. The chain's CDR3 is CASRPTQDVWAPVFF. CDR3 DNA sequence: TGTGCCAGTAGACCCACCCAAGACGTATGGGCCCCGGTGTTCTTC.

The J gene is TRBJ1-4, the V gene TRBV2; D gene ambiguous. This CDR3 has 14 amino acids. V lost 6 bases and J 4 bases, leaving 12 bases between the germline ends. CDR1 and CDR2 from the germline V gene are SNHLY and FYNNEI. CDR3 nucleotides: TGTGCCAGCAGCTTGCGAGGGAGTAATGAAAAACTGTTTTTT. Protein: CASSLRGSNEKLFF.

This chain joins TRBV25-1 and TRBJ2-5; tentative D call: TRBD2 (6 bases). This CDR3 has 14 residues. Trimming stripped 3 bases from V and 2 bases from J, with 10 bases between. Per the germline V gene, CDR1 is MGHDK and CDR2 is SYGVNS. Here the CDR3 reads CASSDRGGQETQYF. The CDR3 nucleotides are TGTGCCAGCAGTGATAGGGGAGGACAAGAGACCCAGTACTTC.

The chain combines TRBV7-2 with TRBJ2-7; TRBD1 might be the D (6 bases). The germline CDR1 and CDR2 sequences are SGHTA and FQGNSA. Trimming stripped 5 bases from V and 2 bases from J, with 10 bases between. CDR3 length: 13 residues. This chain's CDR3 is CASSKWDTYEQYF. The CDR3 DNA follows: TGTGCCAGCAGCAAATGGGACACCTACGAGCAGTACTTC.

The chain links TRBV30 to TRBJ1-1; D unresolved. From germline, CDR1 is GTSNPN and CDR2 SVGIG (reference sequence). Trimming left V 3 bases short and J 0 bases short, with 11 bases between. CDR3 size: 14 residues. CDR3 coding DNA: TGTGCCTGGAGCCTACCAGGAATGAACACTGAAGCTTTCTTT. Translation gives CAWSLPGMNTEAFF.

The genes are TRBV30 and TRBJ1-2; D call uncertain. This CDR3 region has 12 residues. Trimming removed 5 bases from V and 2 bases from J, with 9 bases in between. Germline CDR1 GTSNPN, CDR2 SVGIG (reference sequence). CDR3 sequence reads: CAWLTGNYGYTF. As DNA, the CDR3 is TGTGCCTGGCTTACGGGGAACTATGGCTACACCTTC.

This CDR3 reads CASSLDGTGDFNEQFF. The CDR3 nucleotides read TGTGCCAGCAGCTTAGATGGGACAGGGGATTTCAATGAGCAGTTCTTC. The rearrangement links TRBV11-3 to TRBJ2-1, with 10 bases matching TRBD1. Germline assignment: CDR1 SGHNT and CDR2 YENEEA. V was clipped by 0 bases and J by 6 bases; unmatched bases: 5. CDR3 length: 16 residues. Based on the CDR3 plus reference TRBV11-3 and TRBJ2-1, the full variable domain is EAGVVQSPRYKIIEKKQPVAFWCNPISGHNTLYWYLQNLGQGPELLIRYENEEAVDDSQLPKDRFSAERLKGVDSTLKIQPAELGDSAVYLCASSLDGTGDFNEQFFGPGTRLTVL.

This chain links TRBV13 with TRBJ1-2; the D is unclear. Trimming took 7 bases from V and 0 from J, leaving 12 bases between them. The CDR3 is 14 amino acids. CDR1 and CDR2 (germline): PRHDT, FYEKMQ (reference sequence). This chain's CDR3 is CASTSDFPNYGYTF. CDR3 nucleotide sequence: TGTGCCAGCACCTCGGACTTCCCTAACTATGGCTACACCTTC.

This clone has just one count. This chain joins TRBV6-5 and TRBJ2-5, with 7 nucleotides matching TRBD1. The CDR3 totals 12 residues. V lost 8 bases, J lost 5 bases, and 5 bases stayed unmatched. The germline V gene encodes CDR1 MNHEY and CDR2 SVGAGI. Here the CDR3 DNA reads TGTGCCAGCGGACAGGCGTATGAGACCCAGTACTTC. It encodes CASGQAYETQYF.

The gene calls are TRBV7-9 and TRBJ1-2; D gene uncertain. The CDR3 contains 14 residues. The germline V gene has CDR1 SEHNR and CDR2 FQNEAQ (reference sequence). V was trimmed by 1 base and J by 8 bases, leaving 14 bases between them. CDR3 sequence (DNA): TGTGCCAGCAGCTTAGGAACACTAAACGGGGGCTACACCTTC. It is translated as CASSLGTLNGGYTF. Together with reference TRBV7-9 and TRBJ1-2, the CDR3 gives the full variable domain: DTGVSQNPRHKITKRGQNVTFRCDPISEHNRLYWYRQTLGQGPEFLTYFQNEAQLEKSRLLSDRFSAERPKGSFSTLEIQRTEQGDSAMYLCASSLGTLNGGYTFGSGTRLTVV.

The gene calls are TRBV19 and TRBJ1-1, with 10 nucleotides matching TRBD1. Germline-derived CDR1 and CDR2 are LNHDA and SQIVND (reference sequence). The CDR3 totals 13 residues. The V segment lost 10 bases and the J segment 4 bases; nucleotides outside the gene matches: 6. CDR3 in DNA: TGTGCCACCGAGGGGGACAGGGGCACTGAAGCTTTCTTT. Amino acid sequence: CATEGDRGTEAFF. Variable domain in full (rest from reference TRBV19 and TRBJ1-1): DGGITQSPKYLFRKEGQNVTLSCEQNLNHDAMYWYRQDPGQGLRLIYYSQIVNDFQKGDIAEGYSVSREKKESFPLTVTSAQKNPTAFYLCATEGDRGTEAFFGQGTRLTVV.

The CDR3, as DNA: TGTGCCAGCAGTTTATCTGCGGGAGGGCCGGGGTACGAGCAGTACTTC. Its translation is CASSLSAGGPGYEQYF. The J gene is TRBJ2-7, the V gene TRBV27; 9 bases align to TRBD2. Germline V gene lookup returns CDR1 MNHEY and CDR2 SMNVEV (reference sequence). This CDR3 is 16 amino acids long. V was pared by 0 bases and J by 4 bases, with 7 bases of the junction left unmatched.

The rearrangement uses TRBV11-2 and TRBJ2-2; TRBD2 aligns across 10 bases. Germline-derived CDR1 and CDR2 are SGHAT and FQNNGV. The V segment lost 3 bases and the J segment 4 bases; nucleotides outside the gene matches: 11. The CDR3 runs 18 residues. The CDR3 sequence is CASSFMASGSPITGELFF. CDR3 nucleotides: TGTGCCAGCAGCTTCATGGCTAGCGGGAGCCCTATCACCGGGGAGCTGTTTTTT.

This chain uses TRBV5-1 with TRBJ1-1; the match to TRBD1 covers 7 bases. The CDR3 extends over 13 amino acids. The junction had 5 bases not matched to a gene; V was cut back by 4 bases and J by 5 bases. Germline V gene data show CDR1 as SGHRS and CDR2 as YFSETQ. The CDR3 reads CASSPTGETEAFF. The DNA of the CDR3 is TGCGCCAGCAGCCCAACAGGGGAAACTGAAGCTTTCTTT.